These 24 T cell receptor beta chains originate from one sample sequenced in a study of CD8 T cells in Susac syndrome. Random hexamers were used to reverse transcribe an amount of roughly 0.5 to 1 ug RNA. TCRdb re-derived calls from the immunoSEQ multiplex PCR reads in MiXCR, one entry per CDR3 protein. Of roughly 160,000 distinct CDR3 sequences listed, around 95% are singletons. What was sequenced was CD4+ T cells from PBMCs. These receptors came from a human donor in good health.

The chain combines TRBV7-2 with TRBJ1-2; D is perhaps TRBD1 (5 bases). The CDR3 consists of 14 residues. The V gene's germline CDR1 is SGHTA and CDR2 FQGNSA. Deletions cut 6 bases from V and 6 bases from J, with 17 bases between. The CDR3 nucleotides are TGTGCCAGCAGTTCCGATACCGGGGGAAATGGCTACACCTTC. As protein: CASSSDTGGNGYTF.

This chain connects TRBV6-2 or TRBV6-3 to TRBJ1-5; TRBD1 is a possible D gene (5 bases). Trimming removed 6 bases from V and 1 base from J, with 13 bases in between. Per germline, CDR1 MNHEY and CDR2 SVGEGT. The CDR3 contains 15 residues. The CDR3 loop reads CASSDPQGSNQPQHF. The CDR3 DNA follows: TGTGCCAGCAGCGACCCCCAGGGAAGCAATCAGCCCCAGCATTTT.

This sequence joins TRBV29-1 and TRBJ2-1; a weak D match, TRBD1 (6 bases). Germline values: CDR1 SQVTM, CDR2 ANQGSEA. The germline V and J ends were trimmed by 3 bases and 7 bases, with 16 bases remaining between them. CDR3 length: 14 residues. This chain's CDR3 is CSVEVRDIRNEQFF. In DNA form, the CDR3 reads TGCAGCGTTGAGGTCCGGGACATTCGTAATGAGCAGTTCTTC.

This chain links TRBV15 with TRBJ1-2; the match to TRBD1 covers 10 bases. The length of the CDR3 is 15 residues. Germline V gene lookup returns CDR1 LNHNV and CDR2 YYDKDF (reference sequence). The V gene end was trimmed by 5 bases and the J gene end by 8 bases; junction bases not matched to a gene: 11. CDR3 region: CATSRQGARPDGYTF. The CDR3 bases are TGTGCCACCAGCCGACAGGGGGCGCGGCCGGACGGCTACACCTTC.

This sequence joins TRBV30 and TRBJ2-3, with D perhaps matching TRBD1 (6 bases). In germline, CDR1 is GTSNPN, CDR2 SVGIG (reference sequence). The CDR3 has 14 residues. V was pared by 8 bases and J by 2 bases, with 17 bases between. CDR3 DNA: TGTGCCACAGGGCCCAGGGCGAACACAGATACGCAGTATTTT. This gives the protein CATGPRANTDTQYF.

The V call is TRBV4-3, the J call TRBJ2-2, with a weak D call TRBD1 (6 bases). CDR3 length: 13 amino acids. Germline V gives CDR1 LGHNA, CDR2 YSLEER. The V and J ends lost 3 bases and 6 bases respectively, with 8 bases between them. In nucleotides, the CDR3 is TGCGCCAGCAGCCATAGACAGGCCGGGGAGCTGTTTTTT. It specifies CASSHRQAGELFF.

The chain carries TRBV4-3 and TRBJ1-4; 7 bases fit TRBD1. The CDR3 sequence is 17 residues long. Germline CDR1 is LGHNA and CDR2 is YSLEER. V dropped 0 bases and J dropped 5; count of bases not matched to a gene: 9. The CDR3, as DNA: TGCGCCAGCAGCCAAGATTGGAGGACAGGCCCGAATGAAAAACTGTTTTTT. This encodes CASSQDWRTGPNEKLFF.

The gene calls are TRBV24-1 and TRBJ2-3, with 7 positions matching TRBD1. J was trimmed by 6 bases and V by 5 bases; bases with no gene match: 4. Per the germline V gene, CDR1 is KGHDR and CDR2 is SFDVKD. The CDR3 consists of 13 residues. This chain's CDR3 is CATSASTGDTQYF. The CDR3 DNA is TGTGCCACCAGTGCCTCGACAGGGGATACGCAGTATTTT.

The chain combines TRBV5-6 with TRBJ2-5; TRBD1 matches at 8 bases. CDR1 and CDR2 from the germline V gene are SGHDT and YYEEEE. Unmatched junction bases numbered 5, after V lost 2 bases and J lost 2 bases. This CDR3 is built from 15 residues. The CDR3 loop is CASSFGGTGQETQYF. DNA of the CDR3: TGTGCCAGCAGCTTTGGGGGGACAGGACAAGAGACCCAGTACTTC.

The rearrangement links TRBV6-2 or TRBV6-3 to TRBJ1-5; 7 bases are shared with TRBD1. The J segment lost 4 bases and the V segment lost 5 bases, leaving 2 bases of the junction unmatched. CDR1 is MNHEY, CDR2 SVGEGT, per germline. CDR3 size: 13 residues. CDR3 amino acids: CASSDRANQPQHF. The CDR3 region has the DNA TGTGCCAGCAGTGACAGGGCGAATCAGCCCCAGCATTTT.

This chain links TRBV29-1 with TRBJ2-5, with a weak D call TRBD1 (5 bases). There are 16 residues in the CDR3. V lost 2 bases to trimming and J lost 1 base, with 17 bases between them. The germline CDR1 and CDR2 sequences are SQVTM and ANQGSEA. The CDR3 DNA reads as TGCAGCGTTGAACATCTCCGGCCAGGGCCCCAAGAGACCCAGTACTTC. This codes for CSVEHLRPGPQETQYF.

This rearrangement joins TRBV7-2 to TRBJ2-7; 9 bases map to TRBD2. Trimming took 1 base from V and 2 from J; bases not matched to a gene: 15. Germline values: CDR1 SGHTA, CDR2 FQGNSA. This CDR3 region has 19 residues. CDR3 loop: CASSLVYAASGDIPYEQYF. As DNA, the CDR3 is TGTGCCAGCAGCTTAGTTTATGCGGCTAGCGGGGATATACCCTACGAGCAGTACTTC.

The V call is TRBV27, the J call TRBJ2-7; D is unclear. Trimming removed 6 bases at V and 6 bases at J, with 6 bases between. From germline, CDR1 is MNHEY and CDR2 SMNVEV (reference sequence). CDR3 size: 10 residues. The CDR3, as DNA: TGTGCCAGCAGCAACTTCGAGCAGTACTTC. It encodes CASSNFEQYF.

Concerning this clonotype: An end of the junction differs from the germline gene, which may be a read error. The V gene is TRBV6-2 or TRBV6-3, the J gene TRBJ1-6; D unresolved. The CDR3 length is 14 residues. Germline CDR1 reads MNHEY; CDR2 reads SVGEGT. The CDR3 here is CASSWKDVNSPLHF. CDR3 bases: TGTGCTAGCAGTTGGAAGGACGTTAATTCACCCCTCCACTTT.

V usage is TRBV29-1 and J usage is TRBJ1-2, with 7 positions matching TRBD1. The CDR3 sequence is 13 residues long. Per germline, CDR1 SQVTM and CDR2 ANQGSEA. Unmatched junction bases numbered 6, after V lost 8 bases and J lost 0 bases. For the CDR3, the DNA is TGCAGCCTAGACAGGGATTCTAACTATGGCTACACCTTC. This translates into CSLDRDSNYGYTF.

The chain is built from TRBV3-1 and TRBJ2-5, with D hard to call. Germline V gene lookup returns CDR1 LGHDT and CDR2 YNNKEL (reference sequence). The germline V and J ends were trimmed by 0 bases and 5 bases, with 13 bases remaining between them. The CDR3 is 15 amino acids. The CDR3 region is CASSQDPSLGETQYF. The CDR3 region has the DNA TGTGCCAGCAGCCAAGATCCCAGCCTGGGGGAGACCCAGTACTTC.

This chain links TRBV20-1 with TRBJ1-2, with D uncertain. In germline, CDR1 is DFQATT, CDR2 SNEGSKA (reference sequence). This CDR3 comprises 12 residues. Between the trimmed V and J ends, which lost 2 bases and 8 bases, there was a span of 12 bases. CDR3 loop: CSARNGEEGYTF. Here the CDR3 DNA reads TGCAGTGCTAGAAATGGGGAGGAGGGCTACACCTTC.

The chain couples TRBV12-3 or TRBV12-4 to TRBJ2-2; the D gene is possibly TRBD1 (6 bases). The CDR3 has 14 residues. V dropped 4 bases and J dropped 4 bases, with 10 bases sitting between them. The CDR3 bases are TGTGCCAGCAGTTACCAGGGGAGCACCGGGGAGCTGTTTTTT. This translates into CASSYQGSTGELFF.

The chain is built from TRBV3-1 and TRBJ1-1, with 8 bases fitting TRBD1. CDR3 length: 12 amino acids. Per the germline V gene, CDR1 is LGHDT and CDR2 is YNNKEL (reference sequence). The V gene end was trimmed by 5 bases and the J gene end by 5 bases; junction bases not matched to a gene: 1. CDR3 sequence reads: CASSDRGTEAFF. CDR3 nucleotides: TGTGCCAGCAGCGACAGGGGAACTGAAGCTTTCTTT.

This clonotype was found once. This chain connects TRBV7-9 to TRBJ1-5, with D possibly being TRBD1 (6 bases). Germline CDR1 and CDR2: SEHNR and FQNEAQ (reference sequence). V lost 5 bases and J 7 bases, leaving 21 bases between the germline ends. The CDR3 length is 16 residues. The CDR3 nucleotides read TGTGCCAGCAGCACGGCGATCACAGGGAGTGTCCAGCCCCAGCATTTT. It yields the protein CASSTAITGSVQPQHF.

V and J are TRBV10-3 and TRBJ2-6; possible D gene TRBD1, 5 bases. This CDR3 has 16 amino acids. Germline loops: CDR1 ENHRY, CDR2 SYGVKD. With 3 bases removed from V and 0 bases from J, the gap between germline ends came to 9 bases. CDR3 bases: TGTGCCATCAGTGAAGACAGTTTCTCTGGGGCCAACGTCCTGACTTTC. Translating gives CAISEDSFSGANVLTF.

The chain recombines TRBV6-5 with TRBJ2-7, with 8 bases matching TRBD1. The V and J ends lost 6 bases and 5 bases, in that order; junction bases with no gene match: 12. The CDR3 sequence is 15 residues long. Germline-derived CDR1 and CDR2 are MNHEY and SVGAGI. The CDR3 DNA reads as TGTGCCAGCAGCCAAACCGGACAGGGTGTCAACGAGCAGTACTTC. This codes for CASSQTGQGVNEQYF.

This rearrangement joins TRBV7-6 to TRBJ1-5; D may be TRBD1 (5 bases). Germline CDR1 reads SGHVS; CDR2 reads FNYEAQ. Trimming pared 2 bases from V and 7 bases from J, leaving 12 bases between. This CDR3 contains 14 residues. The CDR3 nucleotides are TGTGCCAGCAGCTTATCGGGGGTAGGACAGCCCCAGCATTTT. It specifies CASSLSGVGQPQHF.

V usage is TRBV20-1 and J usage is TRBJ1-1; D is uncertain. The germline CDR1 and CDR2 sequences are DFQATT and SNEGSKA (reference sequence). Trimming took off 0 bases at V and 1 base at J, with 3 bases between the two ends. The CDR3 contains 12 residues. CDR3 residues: CSARDQNTEAFF. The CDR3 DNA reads TGCAGTGCTAGAGATCAGAACACTGAAGCTTTCTTT.